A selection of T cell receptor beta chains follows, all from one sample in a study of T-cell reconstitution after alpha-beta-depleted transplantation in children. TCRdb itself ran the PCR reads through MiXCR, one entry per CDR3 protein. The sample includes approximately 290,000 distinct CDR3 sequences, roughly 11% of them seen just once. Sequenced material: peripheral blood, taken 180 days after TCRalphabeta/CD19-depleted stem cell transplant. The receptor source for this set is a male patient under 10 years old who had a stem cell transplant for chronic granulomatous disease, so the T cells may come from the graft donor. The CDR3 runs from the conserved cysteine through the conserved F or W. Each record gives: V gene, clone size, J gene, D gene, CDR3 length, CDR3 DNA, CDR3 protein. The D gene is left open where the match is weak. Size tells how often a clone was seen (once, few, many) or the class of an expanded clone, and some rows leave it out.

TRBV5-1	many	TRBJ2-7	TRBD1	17	TGCGCCAGCAGCTTTGCGCCGACAGGGGGATATTCCTACGAGCAGTACTTC	CASSFAPTGGYSYEQYF
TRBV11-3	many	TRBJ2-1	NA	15	TGTGCCAGCAGCTTAGGTCACCTCCGGGGCAATGAGCAGTTCTTC	CASSLGHLRGNEQFF
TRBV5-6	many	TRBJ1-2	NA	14	TGTGCCAGCAGGCCCCTTCGGATTCGCTATGGCTACACCTTC	CASRPLRIRYGYTF
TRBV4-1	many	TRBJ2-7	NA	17	TGCGCCAGCAGCCAAGAGGGGGAGGACAGCCTTGGCTACGAGCAGTACTTC	CASSQEGEDSLGYEQYF
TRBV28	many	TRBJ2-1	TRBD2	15	TGTGCCAGCAGTCCTCCGGCTAGCGGCCACAATGAGCAGTTCTTC	CASSPPASGHNEQFF
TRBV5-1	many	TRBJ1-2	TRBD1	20	TGCGCCAGCAGCTTACAACGCTCCACGGGACAGGGGAGGCCTACCTATGGCTACACCTTC	CASSLQRSTGQGRPTYGYTF
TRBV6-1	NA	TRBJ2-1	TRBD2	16	TGTGCCAGCAGGGGACTAGCGGGAACGACCTACAATGAGCAGTTCTTC	CASRGLAGTTYNEQFF
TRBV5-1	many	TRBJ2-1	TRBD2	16	TGCGCCAGCAGCTTGGTGTCGCGGGAGCGGTGGAATGAGCAGTTCTTC	CASSLVSRERWNEQFF
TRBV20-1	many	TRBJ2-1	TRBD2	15	TGCAGTGCTAGAGAGACTAGCGGTTACAACAATGAGCAGTTCTTC	CSARETSGYNNEQFF
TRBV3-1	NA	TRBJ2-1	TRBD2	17	TGTGCCTGCAGCCCCCCGAAGGGACTAGCGGGAGGCAATGAGCAGTTCTTC	CACSPPKGLAGGNEQFF
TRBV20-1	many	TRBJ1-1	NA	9	TGCAGTGCGCCACGTGAAGCTTTCTTT	CSAPREAFF
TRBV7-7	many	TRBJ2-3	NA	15	TGTGCCAGCAGCTTAGGAGTGGCGGACACAGATACGCAGTATTTT	CASSLGVADTDTQYF
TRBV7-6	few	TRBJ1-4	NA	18	TGTGCCAGCAGCTCGGCCGTAAGTCGGACCCAAGGCGTGGGAAAACTGTTTTTT	CASSSAVSRTQGVGKLFF
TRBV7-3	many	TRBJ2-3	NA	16	TGTGCCAGCGCCCGCGGAGGGCAGGTGGGCACAGATACGCAGTATTTT	CASARGGQVGTDTQYF
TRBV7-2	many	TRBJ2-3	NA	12	TGTGCCAGCAGCTCTATTCGATGGGCGCAGTATTTT	CASSSIRWAQYF
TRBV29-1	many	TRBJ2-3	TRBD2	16	TGCAGCGTTGAAGGAGGGGTAGCGGGAGAGGCAGATACGCAGTATTTT	CSVEGGVAGEADTQYF
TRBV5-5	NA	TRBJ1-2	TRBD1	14	TGTGCTAGCGGGCCCCCGGGGACAGGGAACGGCTACACCTTC	CASGPPGTGNGYTF
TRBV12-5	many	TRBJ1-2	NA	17	TGTGCTAGTGGTCCGGGCGGCAGCCTAGCCTCCAACTATGGCTACACCTTC	CASGPGGSLASNYGYTF
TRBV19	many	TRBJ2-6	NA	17	TGTGCCAGTACCCAGACGGTGGGTTTATCTGGGGCCAACGTCCTGACTTTC	CASTQTVGLSGANVLTF
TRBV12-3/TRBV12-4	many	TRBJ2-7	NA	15	TGTGCCAGCAGTTTAGCCGGCGGAGCCCCTCTCGAGCAGTACTTC	CASSLAGGAPLEQYF
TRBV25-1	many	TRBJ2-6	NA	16	TGTGCCAGCAGAGCATTGGGGGCCTCTGGGGCCAACGTCCTGACTTTC	CASRALGASGANVLTF
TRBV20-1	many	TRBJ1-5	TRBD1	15	TGCAGTGCTAGAGTCGGGACAGATAGCAATCAGCCCCAGCATTTT	CSARVGTDSNQPQHF
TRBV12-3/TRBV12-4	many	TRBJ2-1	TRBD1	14	TGTGCCAGCACTCAGCAACCAGGGGGCAATGAGCAGTTCTTC	CASTQQPGGNEQFF